These 22 T cell receptor beta chains were sequenced from one sample in a study of CD8 T cells in ankylosing spondylitis. General study points: What appeared characteristic of ankylosing spondylitis blood was a TCR beta motif of eight or nine highly homologous variants.

TCRdb independently ran MiXCR on the 5' RACE reads; one entry per CDR3 protein. In the table there are some 240,000 distinct CDR3 sequences, 5.5% to 7.5% of which are singletons. Antigens for these TCRs are unknown. The sequencing sample was made of blood, either unsorted or a sorted T cell fraction (not recorded which). All receptors come from a male donor with ankylosing spondylitis.

This clonotype was observed many times. The genes are TRBV7-9 and TRBJ2-1; 9 nucleotides line up with TRBD2. This CDR3 is built from 12 residues. Per the germline V gene, CDR1 is SEHNR and CDR2 is FQNEAQ (reference sequence). After removal of 10 bases from V and 8 bases from J, the junction contained 6 bases not matched to a gene. The CDR3 spells CAISGSRYEQFF. The CDR3 nucleotides are TGTGCCATTAGCGGGAGTCGATATGAGCAGTTCTTC.

This clonotype was found many times. A read error may account for a junction end that differs from germline. V gene TRBV4-1 combines with J gene TRBJ1-1, with TRBD1 as a possible D gene (5 bases). This CDR3 is built from 15 residues. Germline V lookup: CDR1 MGHRA, CDR2 YSYEKL. This CDR3 reads CASSLRAGLNTEAFF. The CDR3 nucleotides read TGCGCCAGCAGCCTCAGAGCAGGGCTGAATACTGAAGCTTTCTTT.

This clonotype has a count of ten or more. This chain joins TRBV21-1 and TRBJ2-7; the table assigns TRBD1, which was not confirmed against the DNA. TRBV21-1 is a known pseudogene. The length of the CDR3 is 16 residues. In nucleotides, the CDR3 is TGTGCCAGCAGATTAGGGGTAAAACAGGGGGCAAGGGAGCAGTACTTC. Residues: CASRLGVKQGAREQYF.

This clonotype was found many times. The chain carries TRBV24-1 and TRBJ2-1; the D call may be TRBD1 or TRBD2 (7 bases each). V lost 4 bases and J lost 5, with 11 bases in between. The CDR3 sequence is 14 residues long. The germline V gene encodes CDR1 KGHDR and CDR2 SFDVKD. Here the CDR3 reads CATSESGGDNEQFF. The CDR3 nucleotides are TGTGCCACCAGTGAGTCAGGGGGGGACAATGAGCAGTTCTTC.

This clonotype was observed a handful of times. The CDR3 sequence: CAISEGTSGVEQYF. In nucleotides, the CDR3 is TGTGCCATCAGTGAAGGGACTAGCGGGGTTGAGCAGTACTTC. The V and J genes are TRBV10-3 and TRBJ2-7; 13 positions match TRBD2. The CDR3 spans 14 residues. In germline, CDR1 is ENHRY, CDR2 SYGVKD. J was trimmed by 7 bases and V by 3 bases; bases with no gene match: 3.

This clonotype was recorded at least ten times. The chain recombines TRBV2 with TRBJ1-1; 8 bases line up with TRBD1. Germline CDR1 is SNHLY and CDR2 is FYNNEI. The CDR3 consists of 14 residues. Trimming at V came to 9 bases and at J to 2 bases, leaving 8 bases not matched to a gene. Here the CDR3 reads CARTGVGTNTEAFF. The DNA for the CDR3 is TGTGCCAGGACAGGGGTTGGTACAAACACTGAAGCTTTCTTT. Based on the CDR3 plus reference TRBV2 and TRBJ1-1, the full variable domain is EPEVTQTPSHQVTQMGQEVILRCVPISNHLYFYWYRQILGQKVEFLVSFYNNEISEKSEIFDDQFSVERPDGSNFTLKIRSTKLEDSAMYFCARTGVGTNTEAFFGQGTRLTVV.

In its sample, this clonotype was seen many times. V gene TRBV11-2 combines with J gene TRBJ1-2; D is ambiguous. This CDR3 region has 13 residues. Germline CDR1 reads SGHAT; CDR2 reads FQNNGV. The V end lost 1 base, the J end lost 4 bases, and 7 bases lay between the germline ends. The CDR3 nucleotides read TGTGCCAGCAGCTTAGGGTCCCGCTATGGCTACACCTTC. Its protein is CASSLGSRYGYTF.

This clonotype showed up many times. This CDR3 is CAIRHSGDNQPQHF. The CDR3 DNA is TGTGCCATCCGGCACTCGGGTGACAATCAGCCCCAGCATTTT. The V and J genes are TRBV10-3 and TRBJ1-5; D gene uncertain. The V gene lost 8 bases and the J gene lost 3 bases, with 14 bases spanning the gap. Germline V gene sequence: CDR1 ENHRY, CDR2 SYGVKD. This CDR3 has 14 amino acids.

This clonotype was detected many times. This chain connects TRBV2 to TRBJ2-1; possible D gene TRBD2, 5 bases. This CDR3 is 16 amino acids long. Germline values: CDR1 SNHLY, CDR2 FYNNEI. The V end lost 3 bases, the J end lost 4 bases, and 16 bases lay between the germline ends. The CDR3 sequence: CASSDPGLGGYNEQFF. CDR3 bases: TGTGCCAGCAGTGACCCTGGACTCGGTGGATACAATGAGCAGTTCTTC.

This clonotype was counted at least ten times. The CDR3: CATSDPNSGVTEAFF. DNA for the CDR3: TGTGCCACCAGTGACCCTAATTCGGGGGTCACTGAAGCTTTCTTT. The V and J genes are TRBV24-1 and TRBJ1-1; weak D call: TRBD1 (5 bases). CDR3 length: 15 amino acids. Germline V gene sequence: CDR1 KGHDR, CDR2 SFDVKD. The V end lost 4 bases, the J end lost 4 bases, and 15 bases lay between the germline ends.

This clonotype was recorded at least ten times. The CDR3, as DNA: TGCGCCAGCAGCCAGAGATACTACAATGAGCAGTTCTTC. Translated: CASSQRYYNEQFF. The chain recombines TRBV4-1 with TRBJ2-1; D is unclear. Trimming removed 3 bases from V and 3 bases from J, with 6 bases in between. Germline CDR1 and CDR2: MGHRA and YSYEKL. CDR3 length: 13 residues.

This clonotype was seen ten or more times. The chain is built from TRBV29-1 and TRBJ2-5, with 9 positions matching TRBD2. CDR1 is SQVTM and CDR2 is ANQGSEA in the germline V gene. The CDR3 loop spans 14 amino acids. With 6 bases clipped from V and 5 bases from J, the junction kept 10 bases outside the gene matches. The CDR3 region is CSVATSGEGETQYF. The CDR3 DNA is TGCAGCGTCGCGACTAGCGGCGAGGGGGAGACCCAGTACTTC.

This clonotype was recorded many times. V gene TRBV9 combines with J gene TRBJ1-5, with D uncertain. CDR3 length: 12 amino acids. V lost 3 bases and J lost 11, with 12 bases in between. The germline gives CDR1 SGDLS, CDR2 YYNGEE. The CDR3 DNA sequence: TGTGCCAGCAGCGGAGAGGAGGGCTCCCAGCATTTT. It is translated as CASSGEEGSQHF.

Worth noting for this clonotype: This could be a read error, since a much larger clone is one nucleotide away. This sequence joins TRBV9 and TRBJ1-1; perhaps TRBD1 as D (6 bases). Germline CDR1 SGDLS, CDR2 YYNGEE. The CDR3 loop spans 13 amino acids. CDR3 in amino acids: CASSRQDYTEASF. As DNA, the CDR3 is TGTGCCAGCAGTAGACAGGACTACACTGAAGCTTCCTTT. Full variable domain (outside the CDR3, taken from reference TRBV9 and TRBJ1-1): DSGVTQTPKHLITATGQRVTLRCSPRSGDLSVYWYQQSLDQGLQFLIQYYNGEERAKGNILERFSAQQFPDLHSELNLSSLELGDSALYFCASSRQDYTEASFGQGTRLTVV.

This clonotype occurred many times. The chain uses TRBV4-2 and TRBJ2-7; 8 positions agree with TRBD2. The CDR3 consists of 15 residues. V was clipped by 0 bases and J by 5 bases; unmatched bases: 6. Germline V gives CDR1 LGHNA, CDR2 YNFKEQ. The CDR3 reads CASSQEGREDDEQYF. The CDR3 DNA is TGTGCCAGCAGCCAAGAGGGGCGGGAGGACGACGAGCAGTACTTC.

The chain carries TRBV9 and TRBJ1-2; D call uncertain. The CDR3 runs 15 residues. CDR1 and CDR2 (germline): SGDLS, YYNGEE. V was shortened by 3 bases and J by 8 bases, with 20 bases between the two germline ends. CDR3 DNA: TGTGCCAGCAGCGGCCTCGGAGCTGGCCGAGAGGGCTACACCTTC. It yields the protein CASSGLGAGREGYTF.

This clonotype has at least ten counts. This chain links TRBV9 with TRBJ2-7, with D perhaps given as TRBD1 or TRBD2 (6 bases each). Germline loops: CDR1 SGDLS, CDR2 YYNGEE. The CDR3 is 15 amino acids. Trimming left V 6 bases short and J 4 bases short, with 20 bases between. CDR3 DNA: TGTGCCAGCACCAGAGGGGGGACGGACTTTTACGAGCAGTACTTC. Translation gives CASTRGGTDFYEQYF.

This clonotype has at least ten counts. This chain joins TRBV12-3 or TRBV12-4 and TRBJ1-4; TRBD1 is a possible D gene (5 bases). CDR3 size: 15 residues. The V and J ends lost 1 base and 5 bases respectively, with 11 bases between them. In nucleotides, the CDR3 is TGTGCCAGCAGTTTAGGTGCGTGGGGGAATGAAAAACTGTTTTTT. Protein sequence: CASSLGAWGNEKLFF.

This rearrangement joins TRBV6-5 to TRBJ2-5; 7 bases match TRBD1. The CDR3 spans 15 residues. V gave up 0 bases and J gave up 5 bases; unmatched junction bases: 6. Germline V CDR1 and CDR2: MNHEY, SVGAGI. CDR3 DNA: TGTGCCAGCAGTTACTCGACAGGGTCTGGGGAGACCCAGTACTTC. Its translation: CASSYSTGSGETQYF.

The V and J genes are TRBV30 and TRBJ1-4, with D possibly TRBD1 on 5 matching bases. The CDR3 is made up of 13 amino acids. Germline V CDR1 and CDR2: GTSNPN, SVGIG (reference sequence). Trimming took 4 bases from V and 6 from J, leaving 12 bases between them. The CDR3 bases are TGTGCCTGGACAGGGATGAATGATGAAAAACTGTTTTTT. This encodes CAWTGMNDEKLFF.

Ten or more counts support this clonotype. V gene TRBV29-1 combines with J gene TRBJ2-5, with 9 positions matching TRBD2. The CDR3 runs to 17 residues. The germline CDR1 and CDR2 sequences are SQVTM and ANQGSEA. V trimming: 0 bases; J trimming: 4 bases; junction bases outside the gene matches: 12. The CDR3 loop reads CSVEDLASGMGVETQYF. CDR3 nucleotides: TGCAGCGTTGAAGATCTGGCTAGCGGGATGGGTGTAGAGACCCAGTACTTC.

This clonotype appeared a few times. The chain carries TRBV5-1 and TRBJ1-2, with D possibly TRBD1 on 5 matching bases. Trimming took off 4 bases at V and 6 bases at J, with 16 bases between the two ends. CDR3 length: 14 amino acids. CDR1 is SGHRS and CDR2 is YFSETQ in the germline V gene. CDR3 sequence: CASSLVTGTDGYTF. CDR3 sequence (DNA): TGCGCCAGCAGCCTCGTGACGGGGACTGATGGCTACACCTTC.